This T cell receptor beta chain is drawn from a study of T cell responses to AZD1222 COVID-19 vaccine. J lost 8 bases, V lost 1 base, and 17 bases had no gene match. Germline-derived CDR1 and CDR2 are SGHNT and YENEEA. The CDR3 extends over 18 amino acids. Regarding this clone: The antigen is not known.

The data were produced by immunoSEQ multiplex PCR, yet TCRdb's version contains in-frame clones alone and is incomplete. The sample contains under 150,000 clones, roughly 92% of which appear only once. Study-level findings and limits: A rise in Spike-specific TCR breadth and depth followed two AZD1222 doses. The study sampled repertoires only after the peak T cell response. Donors were chiefly white British, with a greater number of females, and clonal diversity was perhaps underestimated. Baseline testing showed seropositivity in only a handful of AZD1222 recipients.

The source of this sequence is an adult in good health. The J gene is TRBJ2-1, the V gene TRBV11-3, with 7 bases matching TRBD2. Source: peripheral blood, taken on day 0 of AZD1222 vaccination. CDR3 region: CASSLALTSGLDGYEQFF. As DNA, the CDR3 is TGTGCCAGCAGCTTAGCTCTGACTTCCGGACTAGACGGGTATGAGCAGTTCTTC.